The 17 T cell receptor beta chains below were found in one sample sequenced in a study of Graves' ophthalmopathy and Graves' hyperthyroidism. Researchers took RNA transcripts and amplified TCR beta CDR3 regions from them. HTBI primers primed a first-round RT-PCR, and a second-round multiplex PCR followed. One entry per CDR3 protein results from TCRdb running MiXCR on the multiplex PCR reads. The table lists approximately 640,000 distinct CDR3 sequences, about 40% of them singletons. The source material was peripheral blood. Receptor source: an adult man with Graves' ophthalmopathy.

This clonotype showed up just a few times. The V call is TRBV6-6, the J call TRBJ1-4; D is uncertain. CDR3 length equals 15 residues. V was pared by 6 bases and J by 6 bases, with 17 bases between. Looked up from germline, CDR1 is MNHNY and CDR2 is SVGAGI (reference sequence). This chain's CDR3 is CASSPGAGGDEKLFF. The CDR3 bases are TGTGCCAGCAGCCCCGGCGCAGGTGGTGATGAAAAACTGTTTTTT.

A remark on this clonotype: This CDR3 fails to terminate in the conserved phenylalanine or tryptophan, so it likely reflects a read error. Because the CDR3's place on the DNA is in doubt, the DNA is left out and the CDR3 is given as listed by TCRdb. CDR3 sequence reads: CASSTGTGYLRT. The chain uses TRBV14 and TRBJ2-6; TRBD1, the table's D call, lacks a check against the DNA. The CDR3 adds up to 12 amino acids, both ends counted. Germline CDR1 and CDR2: SGHDN and FVKESK.

V usage is TRBV29-1 and J usage is TRBJ1-2; D remains unclear. CDR3 length: 16 amino acids. CDR1 and CDR2 from the germline V gene are SQVTM and ANQGSEA. V dropped 3 bases and J dropped 4 bases, with 21 bases sitting between them. CDR3 sequence reads: CSVDVGAGVSSYGYTF. For the CDR3, the DNA is TGCAGCGTTGATGTCGGAGCTGGGGTTTCCTCCTATGGCTACACCTTC.

V gene TRBV10-3 combines with J gene TRBJ2-6; D remains unclear. This CDR3 is 14 amino acids long. Germline V gene sequence: CDR1 ENHRY, CDR2 SYGVKD. V dropped 4 bases and J dropped 2 bases, with 6 bases sitting between them. CDR3 region: CAISGSAGANVLTF. CDR3 sequence (DNA): TGTGCCATCAGTGGGAGTGCTGGGGCCAACGTCCTGACTTTC.

This clonotype was found many times. The gene calls are TRBV12-3 or TRBV12-4 and TRBJ1-3; TRBD1 is a possible D gene (6 bases). V was cut by 2 bases and J by 2 bases, with 7 bases left in between. The CDR3 totals 14 residues. For the CDR3, the DNA is TGTGCCAGCAGTTTACGGGGGCCTGGAAACACCATATATTTT. This gives the protein CASSLRGPGNTIYF.

This clonotype has ten or more counts. The chain is built from TRBV11-2 and TRBJ1-2, with D unresolved. V lost 2 bases and J lost 10, with 11 bases in between. From germline, CDR1 is SGHAT and CDR2 FQNNGV. This CDR3 has 12 amino acids. DNA for the CDR3: TGTGCCAGCAGCTTAAAAGCGGATGACTACACCTTC. This gives the protein CASSLKADDYTF.

This clonotype was picked up many times. The chain has TRBV9 and TRBJ2-7; D tentatively reads TRBD1 or TRBD2 (5 bases each). Germline CDR1 is SGDLS and CDR2 is YYNGEE. Trimming stripped 2 bases from V and 4 bases from J, with 13 bases between. This CDR3 is built from 14 residues. Here the CDR3 DNA reads TGTGCCAGCAGCGTGGGACGGTCTGTGTACGAGCAGTACTTC. Protein product: CASSVGRSVYEQYF.

This clonotype was observed a few times. The CDR3 sequence: CASMTHTGELFF. The CDR3 DNA reads as TGTGCCAGCATGACGCACACCGGGGAGCTGTTTTTT. The rearrangement links TRBV5-6 to TRBJ2-2; D is ambiguous. CDR3 size: 12 residues. Germline-derived CDR1 and CDR2 are SGHDT and YYEEEE. Between the trimmed V and J ends, which lost 6 bases and 3 bases, there was a span of 6 bases.

Concerning this clonotype itself: This may stem from a read error, because a much larger clone lies one nucleotide away. The CDR3 is CAISLARPSYEQYF. As DNA, the CDR3 is TGTGCCATCAGCTTAGCTCGTCCATCCTACGAGCAGTACTTC. This rearrangement joins TRBV10-3 to TRBJ2-7, with D hard to call. Per germline, CDR1 ENHRY and CDR2 SYGVKD. Deletions cut 6 bases from V and 1 base from J, with 13 bases between. The CDR3 extends over 14 amino acids.

With regard to this clonotype: This CDR3 fails to terminate in the conserved phenylalanine or tryptophan, so it likely reflects a read error. The genes are TRBV24-1 and TRBJ2-7, with TRBD1 identical over 7 bases. The CDR3 is 13 residues long. Germline V CDR1 and CDR2: KGHDR, SFDVKD. The CDR3 loop reads CASSSGQSYEQYL. CDR3 in DNA: TGTGCCAGCAGTTCGGGACAGTCCTACGAGCAGTACCTC.

J is TRBJ1-1 and V is TRBV6-6, with TRBD1 identical over 9 bases. The CDR3 loop spans 15 amino acids. Germline assignment: CDR1 MNHNY and CDR2 SVGAGI (reference sequence). Losses at the gene ends were 6 bases for V and 12 bases for J; bases not matched to a gene: 17. CDR3 in amino acids: CASSGGGAGTGRTFF. The CDR3 DNA reads as TGTGCCAGCAGCGGGGGGGGGGCCGGGACAGGGAGAACTTTCTTT.

The chain employs TRBV20-1 and TRBJ2-6, with 11 bases lining up with TRBD2. With V trimmed by 3 bases and J by 4 bases, 11 bases remained unmatched. The CDR3 is made up of 18 amino acids. The germline gives CDR1 DFQATT, CDR2 SNEGSKA (reference sequence). Here the CDR3 DNA reads TGCAGTGCTAGGGGACTAGCGGTTAGTTTGGGAGGGGCCAACGTCCTGACTTTC. It translates to CSARGLAVSLGGANVLTF.

As to this clonotype: This sequence may be a read error, since a much larger clone differs from it by one base. This chain uses TRBV7-6 with TRBJ2-5, with TRBD2 identical over 9 bases. The CDR3 is 16 residues long. Per germline, CDR1 SGHVS and CDR2 FNYEAQ. The CDR3 here is CAGSDKGRAGGQTQYF. The CDR3 bases are TGTGCCGGCAGCGATAAAGGCCGAGCGGGGGGCCAGACCCAGTACTTC.

The rearrangement joins TRBV19 to TRBJ1-2; D gene unclear. This CDR3 contains 14 residues. The V gene lost 9 bases and the J gene lost 2 bases, with 16 bases spanning the gap. The germline CDR1 and CDR2 sequences are LNHDA and SQIVND (reference sequence). Written as DNA, the CDR3 is TGTGCCAGCTCACCAGCAGACCTAAACTATGGCTACACCTTC. It codes for CASSPADLNYGYTF.

There are a few counts of this clonotype. The rearrangement uses TRBV6-6 and TRBJ1-2, with D possibly being TRBD1 (5 bases). Germline V CDR1 and CDR2: MNHNY, SVGAGI (reference sequence). The CDR3 is made up of 13 amino acids. The V end was cut by 8 bases, the J end by 6 bases, with 16 bases between. CDR3 bases: TGTGCCAGCTCAAACGGGGGGGTACATGGCTACACCTTC. It specifies CASSNGGVHGYTF.

The sample holds a few counts of this clonotype. The CDR3 reads CASKDRTYEQYF. DNA of the CDR3: TGTGCCAGCAAAGACAGGACCTACGAGCAGTACTTC. The chain joins TRBV10-3 to TRBJ2-7; perhaps TRBD1 as D (6 bases). Trimming stripped 10 bases from V and 2 bases from J, with 12 bases between. Germline CDR1 is ENHRY and CDR2 is SYGVKD. CDR3 length: 12 amino acids.

This rearrangement joins TRBV15 to TRBJ1-6; 9 positions match TRBD1. There are 15 residues in the CDR3. CDR1 and CDR2 from the germline V gene are LNHNV and YYDKDF (reference sequence). Germline trimming cut 3 bases from V and 9 bases from J; bases unmatched to any gene: 6. The CDR3 protein is CATSRKQGAASPLHF. DNA for the CDR3: TGTGCCACCAGCAGGAAACAGGGGGCTGCTTCACCCCTCCACTTT.